This T cell receptor beta chain came from a study of molecular identifiers for immune sequencing clone quantification. This clonotype was seen many times. Its antigen is currently unknown. The authors built bulk TCR libraries by previously described methods with listed TCR primers. One entry per CDR3 protein results from TCRdb running MiXCR on the PCR reads. The data show about 500,000 distinct CDR3 sequences, roughly 23% seen once. Every naive CD8 library was made from between about 17,000 and 1,100,000 sorted cells with 10%, 30% or 50% RNA. General study results and limits: Under 1% of molecules in naive cells, but over 98% of effector molecules, belonged to clones above 20 RNA copies. With a barcode shared among identical TCR molecules, highly expanded clone sizes could be underestimated.

Trimming cost V 4 bases and J 4 bases; bases outside gene matches: 9. There are 15 residues in the CDR3. The germline V gene has CDR1 DFQATT and CDR2 SNEGSKA (reference sequence). The clonotype was recovered from a human donor in good health. Some libraries in this study had Jurkat cell RNA spiked in. The V call is TRBV20-1, the J call TRBJ1-1; 10 bases are shared with TRBD1. The sequenced material came from naive CD8+ T cells from blood, with Jurkat cell RNA spiked in. As for subset: FACS-sorted CD8+CD4-CCR7+CD45RA+ naive T cells. The CDR3 DNA sequence: TGCAGTGCTAACAAAAGCGGGACAGGGGCCACTGAAGCTTTCTTT. Its protein is CSANKSGTGATEAFF.